The source of this T cell receptor (beta chain) is a study of CD8+CD57+ T cells in acquired aplastic anemia. Findings of the study overall: Between patients and controls, around 27 CD8+ CDR3 sequences were found in common. Between the patient and control groups, CD8+ Simpson's diversity did not differ significantly.

Profiles of TCR beta VDJ and CDR3 were generated from a genomic DNA template. TCRdb reprocessed the reads via MiXCR and lists one record per CDR3 protein. Of 200,000 to 250,000 distinct CDR3 sequences listed, 65% were seen once; the top ten hold roughly 61%. To note about this clonotype: Its antigen is undetermined.

Previously, flow cytometry had revealed CD8+CD57+ cell expansion in the patients chosen for sequencing. Patients were therapy-naive when their blood was sampled. CDR3 length: 15 residues. In germline, CDR1 is SEHNR, CDR2 FQNEAQ (reference sequence). This sequence was found in a human donor with aplastic anemia. The chain recombines TRBV7-9 with TRBJ2-5, with a tentative D call TRBD2 (5 bases). The end of the DNA fits TRBJ2-7 better, so the J call may be wrong. Sequencing input: sorted CD4+, CD8+, or CD8+CD57+ T cells (not recorded which) from PBMCs. The CDR3 reads CASSFYEGPGYEQYF. The CDR3 nucleotides are TGTGCCAGCAGCTTTTACGAGGGTCCCGGCTACGAGCAGTACTTC.